A single T cell receptor (beta chain) is shown here with its context. Categorization into cohorts depended on clinical history that participants reported. The entry originates in a study of blood T cell repertoires in COVID-19. Original methodology: Counts of nucleated cells, estimated from reference gene primer amplification, were obtained. Libraries were prepared by immunoSEQ multiplex PCR; TCRdb keeps only in-frame clonotypes and omits some of them. Clone size and the V and J calls come from that table; the DNA yielded D and trimming. This sample has 45,000 to 60,000 clones, with almost 80% found just once. The receptor was isolated from a woman in her 50s with acute COVID-19. Sequenced input: PBMCs or T cells enriched from blood (not recorded which).

The CDR3 is CASSQTTSDETQYF. Here the CDR3 DNA reads TGTGCCAGCAGCCAAACCACTAGCGACGAGACCCAGTACTTC. The chain joins TRBV3-1 (or the pseudogene TRBV3-2) to TRBJ2-5, with TRBD2 identical over 7 bases. Germline values: CDR1 LGHDT, CDR2 YNNKEL (reference sequence). The V segment lost 2 bases and the J segment 5 bases; nucleotides outside the gene matches: 5. The CDR3 loop spans 14 amino acids.